This T cell receptor (beta chain) was profiled in a study of cytomegalovirus exposure and HLA in healthy donors. On this clone itself: What it binds is not known.

The PCR made use of 60 Vbeta and 13 Jbeta primers. The protocol was immunoSEQ multiplex PCR, while the TCRdb copy is restricted to in-frame clones and leaves out a portion. Of some 150,000 clones in the sample, over 75% were seen once. Per germline, CDR1 SGDLS and CDR2 YYNGEE. Trimming cost V 1 base and J 3 bases; bases outside gene matches: 10. CDR3 length equals 17 residues. Study observations and caveats: Near-uniform donor sequencing depth was presumed by presence/absence analyses.

The sequenced sample consisted of PBMCs. The chain combines TRBV9 with TRBJ2-3; the match to TRBD1 covers 8 bases. This receptor was taken from a male donor in good health and CMV-seronegative. The CDR3 reads CASSVTWQGAGTDTQYF. In DNA form, the CDR3 reads TGTGCCAGCAGCGTAACTTGGCAGGGGGCCGGGACAGATACGCAGTATTTT.